The 19 T cell receptor beta chains in this list originate from one sample, sequenced in a study of blood T cell repertoires in COVID-19. The data were produced by immunoSEQ multiplex PCR, yet TCRdb's version contains in-frame clones alone and is incomplete. The table shows about 200,000 clones, with 80% occurring only once. The specimen was peripheral blood. Receptor source: a human donor in a cohort sampled during active COVID-19.

This clone came up once. A read error is possible here, since a much larger clone lies one base away. The chain couples TRBV10-3 to TRBJ1-1; 7 nucleotides line up with TRBD1. Germline V gene lookup returns CDR1 ENHRY and CDR2 SYGVKD. With 2 bases clipped from V and 4 bases from J, the junction kept 7 bases outside the gene matches. The CDR3 contains 15 residues. For the CDR3, the DNA is TGTGCCATCAGTGAGGCCGTGGGACAGTCCACTGAAGCTTTCTTT. The encoded protein is CAISEAVGQSTEAFF.

This clone was observed a few times. The rearrangement links TRBV5-4 to TRBJ2-1; D is possibly TRBD2 (5 bases). Germline CDR1 SGHNT, CDR2 YYREEE (reference sequence). Deletions cut 4 bases from V and 3 bases from J, with 11 bases between. This CDR3 region has 14 residues. This chain's CDR3 is CASSTVGGYNEQFF. The CDR3 DNA follows: TGTGCCAGCAGCACCGTTGGAGGCTACAATGAGCAGTTCTTC.

The chain combines TRBV7-9 with TRBJ2-1; 9 positions match TRBD1. The germline gives CDR1 SEHNR, CDR2 FQNEAQ (reference sequence). The ends lost 4 bases at V and 7 bases at J; junction bases unmatched: 11. The CDR3 is 16 amino acids. The CDR3 DNA follows: TGTGCCAGCAGCTGGGAGACAGGGGGGGTACCAAATGAGCAGTTCTTC. Translation: CASSWETGGVPNEQFF.

This clone came up once. The chain links TRBV6-6 to TRBJ1-1, with D perhaps matching TRBD1 (6 bases). V was shortened by 5 bases and J by 0 bases, with 31 bases between the two germline ends. The CDR3 is 21 residues long. Germline V gene data show CDR1 as MNHNY and CDR2 as SVGAGI (reference sequence). CDR3 nucleotide sequence: TGTGCCAGCAGTCACCCTCGGCAGTATGTAAGGGGGAGGGGCATGAACACTGAAGCTTTCTTT. Translated: CASSHPRQYVRGRGMNTEAFF.

This rearrangement joins TRBV28 to TRBJ1-5; 11 positions agree with TRBD1. CDR1 and CDR2 (germline): MDHEN, SYDVKM. The CDR3 is 17 residues long. V shed 6 bases, J shed 3 bases, and the junction held 10 bases outside the gene matches. The CDR3 is CASSPLGTGGLNQPQHF. Here the CDR3 DNA reads TGTGCCAGCAGCCCTCTTGGGACAGGGGGACTCAATCAGCCCCAGCATTTT.

V usage is TRBV7-2 and J usage is TRBJ1-2; weak D call: TRBD1 (6 bases). Germline V lookup: CDR1 SGHTA, CDR2 FQGNSA. V lost 0 bases to trimming and J lost 4 bases, with 9 bases between them. CDR3 length equals 14 residues. CDR3 nucleotides: TGTGCCAGCAGCTTAGCACAGGGCTTCTATGGCTACACCTTC. Translation: CASSLAQGFYGYTF.

The chain couples TRBV19 to TRBJ2-7, with D perhaps TRBD1 (7 bases). Germline CDR1 and CDR2: LNHDA and SQIVND (reference sequence). V was clipped by 7 bases and J by 5 bases, with 21 bases between them. CDR3 length: 15 amino acids. The CDR3, as DNA: TGTGCCAGTATTTCAGGTGGAGGGGGCGAGAACGAGCAGTACTTC. This sequence encodes CASISGGGGENEQYF. Full variable domain (remainder filled in from reference TRBV19 and TRBJ2-7): DGGITQSPKYLFRKEGQNVTLSCEQNLNHDAMYWYRQDPGQGLRLIYYSQIVNDFQKGDIAEGYSVSREKKESFPLTVTSAQKNPTAFYLCASISGGGGENEQYFGPGTRLTVT.

This chain links TRBV11-1 with TRBJ2-3, with D tentatively TRBD1 (6 bases). Looked up from germline, CDR1 is SGHAT and CDR2 is FQDESV (reference sequence). Trimming pared 4 bases from V and 1 base from J, leaving 15 bases between. This CDR3 comprises 16 residues. CDR3: CASSSGVGAGTDTQYF. In DNA form, the CDR3 reads TGTGCCAGCAGCTCTGGGGTGGGGGCTGGCACAGATACGCAGTATTTT.

This chain connects TRBV30 to TRBJ1-1; tentatively, D is TRBD1 (6 bases). Trimming pared 0 bases from V and 8 bases from J, leaving 10 bases between. This CDR3 is 12 amino acids long. Germline lookup yields CDR1 GTSNPN and CDR2 SVGIG (reference sequence). The CDR3 nucleotides are TGTGCCTGGAGTGTGGAGGACAGAGAAGCTTTCTTT. The encoded protein is CAWSVEDREAFF.

The gene calls are TRBV27 and TRBJ2-1, with 13 positions matching TRBD2. In germline, CDR1 is MNHEY, CDR2 SMNVEV (reference sequence). Germline trimming cut 8 bases from V and 9 bases from J; bases unmatched to any gene: 7. The CDR3 is made up of 14 amino acids. CDR3 in DNA: TGTGCCAGCCTTGGACTAGCGGGAGCGGGTGAGCAGTTCTTC. This sequence encodes CASLGLAGAGEQFF.

The chain has TRBV11-2 and TRBJ2-5; 7 bases fit TRBD2. The V gene's germline CDR1 is SGHAT and CDR2 FQNNGV. This CDR3 comprises 16 residues. V lost 5 bases to trimming and J lost 0 bases; unmatched junction nucleotides: 9. Written as DNA, the CDR3 is TGTGCCAGCAGCGGAAAGCGGGGAATGTACCAAGAGACCCAGTACTTC. Its translation is CASSGKRGMYQETQYF.

The V gene is TRBV21-1, the J gene TRBJ2-7; the D call TRBD2 from the table was never checked on the DNA. TRBV21-1 constitutes a pseudogene. The CDR3 spans 12 residues. CDR3 amino acids: CASSKNTGEQYF. The CDR3 DNA is TGTGCCAGCAGCAAAAACACGGGAGAGCAGTACTTC.

This clone has more than one count but fewer than ten. The sample contains more than one DNA sequence encoding this CDR3. The chain links TRBV9 to TRBJ2-2; TRBD2 is a possible D gene (6 bases). Germline-derived CDR1 and CDR2 are SGDLS and YYNGEE. The CDR3 spans 15 residues. Between the trimmed V and J ends, which lost 0 bases and 3 bases, there was a span of 9 bases. Here the CDR3 reads CASSVVGGDTGELFF. The CDR3 bases are TGTGCCAGCAGCGTAGTCGGGGGTGACACCGGGGAGCTGTTTTTT.

This chain connects TRBV2 to TRBJ1-1, with 11 bases fitting TRBD1. The CDR3 is 16 amino acids. V dropped 6 bases and J dropped 3; count of bases not matched to a gene: 9. Germline V gene data show CDR1 as SNHLY and CDR2 as FYNNEI. The CDR3 is CASRSGTGGLDTEAFF. In DNA, the CDR3 is TGTGCCAGCAGATCCGGGACAGGGGGATTGGACACTGAAGCTTTCTTT.

V gene TRBV23-1 combines with J gene TRBJ1-1; D gene unclear. TRBV23-1 is labeled an ORF, and its function is uncertain. This CDR3 region has 15 residues. Between the trimmed V and J ends, which lost 7 bases and 4 bases, there was a span of 19 bases. The CDR3 reads CASKELNRGRTEAFF. The DNA for the CDR3 is TGCGCCAGCAAAGAACTCAATCGGGGTCGCACTGAAGCTTTCTTT.

Concerning this clone: Distinct nucleotide sequences in the sample also encode this CDR3. The rearrangement links TRBV4-1 to TRBJ1-1; D not certain. CDR3 length: 15 amino acids. V lost 3 bases, J lost 0 bases, and 11 bases lay in between. Germline V gene lookup returns CDR1 MGHRA and CDR2 YSYEKL. Here the CDR3 reads CASSQEGGVNTEAFF. The CDR3 nucleotides are TGCGCCAGCAGCCAGGAGGGCGGGGTGAACACTGAAGCTTTCTTT.

The chain is built from TRBV5-1 and TRBJ2-7, with D tentatively TRBD2 (5 bases). The CDR3 contains 15 residues. Between the trimmed V and J ends, which lost 2 bases and 5 bases, there was a span of 17 bases. Germline V gives CDR1 SGHRS, CDR2 YFSETQ. CDR3 region: CASSLRETPRDEQYF. The CDR3 coding sequence is TGCGCCAGCAGCTTAAGGGAGACCCCACGGGACGAGCAGTACTTC.

The chain combines TRBV5-1 with TRBJ1-1; D uncertain. The CDR3 spans 13 residues. Germline CDR1 reads SGHRS; CDR2 reads YFSETQ. V lost 5 bases to trimming and J lost 1 base, with 9 bases between them. In DNA form, the CDR3 reads TGCGCCAGCAGAAATGACAAGAACACTGAAGCTTTCTTT. Translated: CASRNDKNTEAFF.

This chain joins TRBV28 and TRBJ1-5; perhaps TRBD1 as D (5 bases). The length of the CDR3 is 16 residues. The germline V and J ends were trimmed by 5 bases and 0 bases, with 14 bases remaining between them. Per the germline V gene, CDR1 is MDHEN and CDR2 is SYDVKM. CDR3 coding DNA: TGTGCCAGCAGTCCTGCGGGGGGACCTAGCAATCAGCCCCAGCATTTT. It specifies CASSPAGGPSNQPQHF.